The rows below give T cell receptor beta chains drawn from one sample of a study of T-cell reconstitution after alpha-beta-depleted transplantation in children. MiXCR, run by TCRdb on the PCR reads, gives a single entry per CDR3 protein. The data hold some 340,000 distinct CDR3 sequences, with around 10% observed a single time. The material sequenced was PBMCs from the stem cell graft donor, taken from the stem cell graft. The origin of the receptors is a human donor who donated a stem cell graft to a child with acute lymphoblastic leukemia. The conserved cysteine and the conserved F or W are not part of the CDR3 here. The order of the fields is V gene, J gene, CDR3 protein.

V: TRBV4-1
J: TRBJ2-7
CDR3: ASSQGQGTYEQY

V: TRBV7-9
J: TRBJ2-7
CDR3: ASHSVPDSNYEQY

V: TRBV5-1
J: TRBJ2-7
CDR3: ASKDIYEQY

V: TRBV7-3
J: TRBJ2-3
CDR3: ASSLAGGPEDTQY

V: TRBV7-2
J: TRBJ2-5
CDR3: ASSHTSADQETQY

V: TRBV4-3
J: TRBJ2-2
CDR3: ASSQDGRGSDTGELF

V: TRBV12-3/TRBV12-4
J: TRBJ1-2
CDR3: ASSRTGSTGGYT

V: TRBV20-1
J: TRBJ1-5
CDR3: CARDRAGANQPQH

V: TRBV30
J: TRBJ1-1
CDR3: AWRGLMNTEAF

V: TRBV12-3/TRBV12-4
J: TRBJ1-6
CDR3: ASSGTGSSYNSPLH

V: TRBV6-1
J: TRBJ2-1
CDR3: ASWRYGTSSYNEQF

V: TRBV21-1
J: TRBJ2-7
CDR3: ASSKAGLAESYEQY

V: TRBV20-1
J: TRBJ2-1
CDR3: SAQRERVPYNEQF

V: TRBV5-1
J: TRBJ2-1
CDR3: ASSRTSGAPYNEQF

V: TRBV15
J: TRBJ2-2
CDR3: ATSRDERLAGVPGELF

V: TRBV13
J: TRBJ2-7
CDR3: ASTPPDRVNEQY

V: TRBV19
J: TRBJ1-1
CDR3: ASSIIGGTEAF

V: TRBV24-1
J: TRBJ2-1
CDR3: ATSVGGSSYNEQF

V: TRBV10-3
J: TRBJ2-3
CDR3: AISAGEAGWTDTQY

V: TRBV10-2
J: TRBJ2-2
CDR3: ASSGGGSTGELF

V: TRBV12-3/TRBV12-4
J: TRBJ2-2
CDR3: ASKGEGAGELF

V: TRBV7-8
J: TRBJ2-1
CDR3: ASSSSAVDHNEQF

V: TRBV20-1
J: TRBJ2-5
CDR3: SARGSLLETQY

V: TRBV21-1
J: TRBJ1-3
CDR3: ASRKKDGESSGNTIY

V: TRBV20-1
J: TRBJ2-1
CDR3: SAIDPSSYNEQF

V: TRBV7-6
J: TRBJ2-7
CDR3: ASSLGTGLAGYEQY

V: TRBV13
J: TRBJ2-1
CDR3: TSSSTHGASGSGNEQF

V: TRBV5-6
J: TRBJ1-3
CDR3: ASSAPGRWNDGSGNTIY

V: TRBV5-1
J: TRBJ1-5
CDR3: ASSLLGRSNQPQH

V: TRBV24-1
J: TRBJ1-2
CDR3: ATSDSSRQGAFHGYT

V: TRBV7-2
J: TRBJ2-3
CDR3: ASSPGTSGPDTQY

V: TRBV7-2
J: TRBJ2-7
CDR3: ASSLSGGSAHEQY

V: TRBV7-2
J: TRBJ2-7
CDR3: AEGDGETYEQY

V: TRBV29-1
J: TRBJ1-3
CDR3: SVAGTVSGNTIY

V: TRBV12-3/TRBV12-4
J: TRBJ2-5
CDR3: ASSFRGTMETQY

V: TRBV7-9
J: TRBJ1-5
CDR3: ASSSGQDFSNQPQH

V: TRBV18
J: TRBJ1-2
CDR3: ASSLGVDYGYT

V: TRBV20-1
J: TRBJ2-1
CDR3: SARAGTSGKYEQF

V: TRBV6-1
J: TRBJ2-3
CDR3: ASSTPPLAALTDTQY

V: TRBV7-6
J: TRBJ2-1
CDR3: ASSLPPPALAGEFGLNEQF

V: TRBV27
J: TRBJ2-7
CDR3: ASSAPGQSLYEQY

V: TRBV12-3/TRBV12-4
J: TRBJ2-7
CDR3: ASSFGVTEDEQY

V: TRBV5-1
J: TRBJ2-3
CDR3: ASSLVADGTDTQY

V: TRBV7-9
J: TRBJ2-3
CDR3: ASSLVDGSPDTQY

V: TRBV20-1
J: TRBJ2-3
CDR3: SASSAGGNTDTQY

V: TRBV7-3
J: TRBJ1-6
CDR3: ASSQTGRSNSPLH

V: TRBV4-1
J: TRBJ2-1
CDR3: ASSDPVSSYNEQF

V: TRBV7-1
J: TRBJ2-5
CDR3: AISSDRVETQY

V: TRBV5-1
J: TRBJ2-6
CDR3: ASRLRGSNSGANVLT

V: TRBV20-1
J: TRBJ2-3
CDR3: SAMGLWGDYPEADTQY

V: TRBV2
J: TRBJ2-1
CDR3: ASKGTGEWF

V: TRBV29-1
J: TRBJ2-3
CDR3: SLFRLGLGTDTQY

V: TRBV7-9
J: TRBJ1-6
CDR3: ASSLGLSPLH

V: TRBV29-1
J: TRBJ2-7
CDR3: SVEEGTGPYEQY

V: TRBV20-1
J: TRBJ2-1
CDR3: SARGLVVDEQF

V: TRBV5-1
J: TRBJ2-7
CDR3: ASLDSLGEQY

V: TRBV5-1
J: TRBJ2-5
CDR3: ASSSDRAETQY

V: TRBV12-3/TRBV12-4
J: TRBJ1-1
CDR3: ASILAGNTEAF

V: TRBV4-3
J: TRBJ1-2
CDR3: ASSQEGTGTYGYT